This is a list of T cell receptor beta chains from one sample in a study of shared clonotypes between healthy human individuals. Profiling relied on immunoSEQ multiplex PCR, and the TCRdb table lists in-frame clones only, not all of them. The sample shows a few million clones, around 94% of them seen only once. The sequenced sample was naive CD4+ T cells sorted from blood. These receptors all stem from a man between 18 and 29 years old in good health. The conserved cysteine and the conserved F or W are not part of the CDR3 here. Fields, in order: V gene, J gene, CDR3 protein.

TRBV7-2	TRBJ2-7	ASSLYPSYPVEQY
TRBV20-1	TRBJ2-4	SASWANIQY
TRBV10-3	TRBJ2-7	AISESSGGDYEQY
TRBV18	TRBJ2-1	ASSPGDNEQF
TRBV30	TRBJ1-1	AWSVRAEAF
TRBV4-1	TRBJ1-2	ASSHGLRTGGIYGYT
TRBV7-2	TRBJ2-7	ASSLASINEQY
TRBV5-1	TRBJ1-1	ASSLYADLNTEAF
TRBV19	TRBJ2-7	ASSTSWDRGFYEQY
TRBV5-1	TRBJ2-2	ASSFDWELF
TRBV30	TRBJ1-5	AWGGGQGNQPQH
TRBV11-2	TRBJ2-7	ASTLVDSGSYEQY
TRBV7-2	TRBJ1-1	ASSSIQGKNTEAF
TRBV4-1	TRBJ2-6	ASSQGEGAGRANVLT
TRBV16	TRBJ2-7	ASSQSFSRGQGAYEQY
TRBV2	TRBJ1-2	ASSRANYGYT
TRBV30	TRBJ1-5	AWSASDRKNQPQH
TRBV6-5	TRBJ2-1	ASSRIPYNEQF
TRBV5-8	TRBJ2-7	ASTSSEFRAYEQY
TRBV5-1	TRBJ2-3	ASSTLGEDTQY
TRBV2	TRBJ1-1	ASSPSTGVVDTEAF
TRBV2	TRBJ1-1	ASSATSAMNTEAF
TRBV5-6	TRBJ2-2	ASSRQMGNTGELF
TRBV7-9	TRBJ2-6	ASSQGGSSGANVLT
TRBV7-3	TRBJ2-4	ASSSGTSGSIQY
TRBV5-6	TRBJ2-7	ASSSVDRPNEQY
TRBV28	TRBJ2-7	ASRSQGKTYEQY
TRBV27	TRBJ2-5	ASSSHAGLETQY
TRBV14	TRBJ2-7	ASGEFANEQY
TRBV4-1	TRBJ2-6	ASSQDLGTGARGANVLT
TRBV7-2	TRBJ2-7	ASSLGRATTSYEQY
TRBV7-2	TRBJ2-5	ASSFGQETQY
TRBV5-1	TRBJ1-6	ASSLGQAGSPLH
TRBV11-1	TRBJ1-2	ASSRRANYGYT
TRBV13	TRBJ1-1	ASSLGPGDRNTEAF
TRBV5-1	TRBJ2-1	ASSFMGGPVVGEQF
TRBV18	TRBJ1-1	ASSPRTGQNTEAF
TRBV5-8	TRBJ1-4	ASSLVGGEKLF
TRBV10-3	TRBJ2-1	AISRTSSYNEQF
TRBV7-9	TRBJ2-5	ASSLRDRGSFYPQETQY
TRBV9	TRBJ1-1	ASIVLTSWLNTEAF
TRBV2	TRBJ1-3	ASSESWSGNTIY
TRBV10-3	TRBJ1-4	AISDSGANEKLF
TRBV7-2	TRBJ2-1	ASSIFIAGGGNEQF
TRBV5-1	TRBJ2-2	ASSLGQSTGELF
TRBV5-1	TRBJ1-2	ASSADPDYGYT
TRBV7-8	TRBJ1-6	ASSLDGGILESPLH
TRBV2	TRBJ1-2	ASSVLDPGSKDGYT
TRBV10-3	TRBJ2-1	ATRTREGSYNEQF
TRBV11-2	TRBJ1-2	ASSLEFKDRGRRNYGYT
TRBV5-1	TRBJ1-4	ASRREEKLF
TRBV6-1	TRBJ2-3	ASSQPPTQY